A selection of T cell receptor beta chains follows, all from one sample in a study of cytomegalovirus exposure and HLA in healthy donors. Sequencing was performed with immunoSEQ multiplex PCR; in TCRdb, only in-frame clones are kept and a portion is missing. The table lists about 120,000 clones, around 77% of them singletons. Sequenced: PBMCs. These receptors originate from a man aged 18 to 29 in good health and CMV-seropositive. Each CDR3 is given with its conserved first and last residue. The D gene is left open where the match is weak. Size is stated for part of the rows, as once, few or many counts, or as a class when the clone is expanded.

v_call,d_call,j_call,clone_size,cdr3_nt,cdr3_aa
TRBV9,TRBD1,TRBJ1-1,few,TGTGCCAGCAGCGTAGGGGGACAGGGAGGCACTGAAGCTTTCTTT,CASSVGGQGGTEAFF
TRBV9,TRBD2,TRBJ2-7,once,TGTGCCAGCAGCACTCTAGCGGGGAGCTCCTACGAGCAGTACTTC,CASSTLAGSSYEQYF
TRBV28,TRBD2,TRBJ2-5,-,TGTGCCAGCAGCCCAGCGGGACTACACCAAGAGACCCAGTACTTC,CASSPAGLHQETQYF
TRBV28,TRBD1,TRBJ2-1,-,TGTGCCAGCAGTCGACAGGGGGGGCCCAATGAGCAGTTCTTC,CASSRQGGPNEQFF
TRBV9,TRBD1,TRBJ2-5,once,TGTGCCAGCAGCGCCAGACTGGACAGGGAAGAGACCCAGTACTTC,CASSARLDREETQYF
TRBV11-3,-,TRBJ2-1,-,TGTGCCAGCAGCTCAAACAGGGTAGGAGGCGAGCAGTTCTTC,CASSSNRVGGEQFF
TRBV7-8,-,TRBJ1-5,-,TGTGCCAGCAGCTTAGGGGTTAGCCCTTGGCAGCCCCAGCATTTT,CASSLGVSPWQPQHF
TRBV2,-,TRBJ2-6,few,TGTGCCAGCAGTGAAAACAGGGCTGGGGCCAACGTCCTGACTTTC,CASSENRAGANVLTF
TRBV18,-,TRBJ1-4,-,TGTGCCAGCTCACCGACGAGGGGAGGATCTAATGAAAAACTGTTTTTT,CASSPTRGGSNEKLFF
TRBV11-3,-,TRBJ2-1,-,TGTGCCAGCAGCCTAGGCTTTAGCTCCTACAATGAGCAGTTCTTC,CASSLGFSSYNEQFF
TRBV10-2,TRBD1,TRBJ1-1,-,TGCGCCACTTCTATGTGGGACAGCATTAACACTGAAGCTTTCTTT,CATSMWDSINTEAFF
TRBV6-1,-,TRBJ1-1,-,TGTGCCAGCAGTGTCGAAGGGGTTTACACTGAAGCTTTCTTT,CASSVEGVYTEAFF
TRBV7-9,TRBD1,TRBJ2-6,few,TGTGCCAGCAGCAGAGCGGGACAGGGACGACTCGGGGCCAACGGCCTGACTTTC,CASSRAGQGRLGANGLTF
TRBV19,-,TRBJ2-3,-,TGTGCCAGTGGGAGGGGGACAGATACGCAGTATTTT,CASGRGTDTQYF
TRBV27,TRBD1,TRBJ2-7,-,TGTGCCAGCAGTTCTGGGACAGGGAAATACGAGCAGTACTTC,CASSSGTGKYEQYF
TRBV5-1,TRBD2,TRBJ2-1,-,TGCGCCAGCAGCTCTAGACTAGCGGGAGGGCCTGTCGATGAGCAGTTCTTC,CASSSRLAGGPVDEQFF
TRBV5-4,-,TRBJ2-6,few,TGTGCCAGCAGCTTGGGGTGGGGGGCTGGGGCCAACGTCCTGACTTTC,CASSLGWGAGANVLTF
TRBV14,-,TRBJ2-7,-,TGTGCCAGCAGCCAACCAGGGCGGCGGGACTACGAGCAGTACTTC,CASSQPGRRDYEQYF
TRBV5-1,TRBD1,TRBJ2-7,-,TGCGCCAGCAGCTTGCAAACAGGGGGCCCAGGGGAGCAGTACTTC,CASSLQTGGPGEQYF
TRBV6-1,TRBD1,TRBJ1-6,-,TGTGCCAGCCGACAGGGGGATAGTTCACCCCTCCACTTT,CASRQGDSSPLHF
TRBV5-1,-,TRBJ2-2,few,TGCGCCAGCAGCTTGGGGGGAGTGGTCACCGGGGAGCTGTTTTTT,CASSLGGVVTGELFF
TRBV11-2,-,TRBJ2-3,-,TGTGCCAGCAGCTTAATCGGCCAGGGAGGAGATACGCAGTATTTT,CASSLIGQGGDTQYF
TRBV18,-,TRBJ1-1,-,TGTGCCAGCTCACCAAACGTGGGGGGAAGCGAAGCTTTCTTT,CASSPNVGGSEAFF
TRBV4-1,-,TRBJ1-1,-,TGCGCCAGCAGCCAACCTCCACAGGGTATGAACACTGAAGCTTTCTTT,CASSQPPQGMNTEAFF
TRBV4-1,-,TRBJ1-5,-,TGCGCCAGCAGCCAAGTTTTCCAGGGAGGGCAGCCCCAGCATTTT,CASSQVFQGGQPQHF
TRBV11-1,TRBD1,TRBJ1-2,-,TGTGCCAGCAGCCGCGAATCGAAAACAGGGGGACGACTGAACTATGGCTACACCTTC,CASSRESKTGGRLNYGYTF
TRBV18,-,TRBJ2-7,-,TGTGCCAGCTCATCAGAGGCTAGCGCGTTGGGGGAGCAGTACTTC,CASSSEASALGEQYF
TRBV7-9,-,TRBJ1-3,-,TGTGCCAGCAGCTTGGGCAGGCTATTATCTGGAAACACCATATATTTT,CASSLGRLLSGNTIYF
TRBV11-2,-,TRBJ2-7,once,TGTGCCAGCAGCTTTGGGACTTCGAGCTCCTACGAGCAGTACTTC,CASSFGTSSSYEQYF
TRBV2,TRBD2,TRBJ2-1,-,TGTGCCAGCAGGAAGGGACTAGCGGGGGACAGCAGTGAGCAGTTCTTC,CASRKGLAGDSSEQFF
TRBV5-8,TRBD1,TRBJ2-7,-,TGTGCCAGCAGCCCTTCGAGACAGGGCTCCTACGAGCAGTACTTC,CASSPSRQGSYEQYF
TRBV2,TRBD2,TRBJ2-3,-,TGTGCCAGGCGCGCCGGGGGGACAGATACGCAGTATTTT,CARRAGGTDTQYF
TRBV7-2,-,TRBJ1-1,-,TGTGCCAGCAGCTACAGGGATAGGTCTGAAGCTTTCTTT,CASSYRDRSEAFF
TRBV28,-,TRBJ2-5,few,TGTGCCAGCAGTTCACCCATAGGGGGATTAGGCGGGCCGTACCAAGAGACCCAGTACTTC,CASSSPIGGLGGPYQETQYF
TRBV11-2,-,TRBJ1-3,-,TGTGCCAGCAGCTTAGGACAGACCTTTTCTGGAAACACCATATATTTT,CASSLGQTFSGNTIYF
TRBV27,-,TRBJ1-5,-,TGTGCCAGCAGTCGACAGGCAGGCTTAAATCAGCCCCAGCATTTT,CASSRQAGLNQPQHF
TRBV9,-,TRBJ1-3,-,TGTGCCAGCAGCGTCCGGGCAGGGTCTGGAAACACCATATATTTT,CASSVRAGSGNTIYF